This TCR beta chain derives from a study of low-dose radiotherapy and immunotherapy resistance in tumors. The germline gives CDR1 DFQATT, CDR2 SNEGSKA (reference sequence). This CDR3 spans 14 amino acids. V lost 5 bases, J lost 8 bases, and 12 bases stayed unmatched. This clonotype occurred many times. Primers targeting TRAV and TRBV primed first-strand cDNA, covering alpha and beta chains. The PCR that amplified TCRs ran for 20 cycles, relying on a constant-region primer and a V-primer adapter. TCRdb processed the reads anew with MiXCR; each CDR3 protein has one entry. The repertoire holds 65,000 to 85,000 distinct CDR3 sequences, with about 17% as singletons. Documented time point: after trial treatment. Sample treatment: LDRT plus nivolumab, ipilimumab, low-dose cyclophosphamide and aspirin (RACIN trial).

The chain combines TRBV20-1 with TRBJ2-3, with TRBD2 identical over 8 bases. The input for sequencing was PBMCs, taken after low-dose radiotherapy plus immunotherapy. The source is a male donor with prostate cancer. This chain's CDR3 is CSAVWETSVGTQYF. As DNA, the CDR3 is TGCAGTGCTGTATGGGAGACTAGCGTTGGTACGCAGTATTTT.